This T cell receptor (beta chain) is drawn from a study of CD8 T cells in ankylosing spondylitis. Germline CDR1 reads SGHRS; CDR2 reads YFSETQ. The CDR3 consists of 16 residues. V was clipped by 4 bases and J by 8 bases, with 22 bases between them. Study outcomes and limitations: The authors reported significant enrichment of disease-linked clones in matched ankylosing spondylitis synovial fluid. Within ankylosing spondylitis blood, a TCR beta motif made up of under 10 highly homologous variants appeared to be characteristic.

In the case of this clonotype: Its antigen is undetermined.

For TCR beta, libraries came from quantitative 5'-RACE with molecular barcodes. TCRdb processed the 5' RACE reads anew with MiXCR; each CDR3 protein has one entry. This sample carries approximately 540,000 distinct CDR3 sequences, about 13% of them seen once, and the ten largest clones take approximately 6.2%. Sequencing was performed on blood, either unsorted or a sorted T cell fraction (not recorded which). This clonotype was sampled from a male donor with ankylosing spondylitis. The chain uses TRBV5-1 and TRBJ2-1; TRBD2 might be the D (6 bases). DNA for the CDR3: TGCGCCAGCAGCCCCTCCGGGGACTCTTCATACTATGAGCAGTTCTTC. Encoded protein: CASSPSGDSSYYEQFF.